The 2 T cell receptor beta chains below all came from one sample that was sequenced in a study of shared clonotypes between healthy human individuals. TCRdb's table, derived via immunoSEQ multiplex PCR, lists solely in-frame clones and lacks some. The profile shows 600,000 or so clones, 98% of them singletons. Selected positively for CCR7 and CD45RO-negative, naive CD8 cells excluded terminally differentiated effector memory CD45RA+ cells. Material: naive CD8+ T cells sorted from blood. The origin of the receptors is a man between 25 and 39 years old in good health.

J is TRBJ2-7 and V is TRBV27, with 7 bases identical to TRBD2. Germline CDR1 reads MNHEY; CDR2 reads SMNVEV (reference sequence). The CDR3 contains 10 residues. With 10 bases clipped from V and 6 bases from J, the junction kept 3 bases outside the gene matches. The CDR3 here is CATGRFEQYF. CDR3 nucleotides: TGTGCCACCGGGAGGTTCGAGCAGTACTTC.

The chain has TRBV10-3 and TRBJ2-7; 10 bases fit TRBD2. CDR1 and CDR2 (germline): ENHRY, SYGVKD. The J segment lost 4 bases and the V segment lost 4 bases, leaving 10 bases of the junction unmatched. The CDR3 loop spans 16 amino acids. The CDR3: CAISVRTSGRVYEQYF. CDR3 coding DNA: TGTGCCATCAGTGTGCGCACAAGCGGGAGGGTATACGAGCAGTACTTC.